These T cell receptor beta chains were read from a single sample in a study of T cells after yellow fever vaccination. TCRdb re-derived calls from the 5' RACE reads in MiXCR, one entry per CDR3 protein. The sample contains 550,000 or so distinct CDR3 sequences, 15% to 20% of which appear only once. The sample was PBMCs, taken 15 days after the yellow fever booster vaccination. All receptors derive from a man aged 30 to 39 who received the YFV17D yellow fever vaccine. Both conserved end residues are part of each CDR3. The D gene is left open where the match is weak. Clone size is not always given. Where it is, it says once, few, many or a class for expanded clones.

NA	TRBV9	TRBJ2-7	NA	CASSVEGGAGYEQYF	TGTGCCAGCAGCGTAGAGGGGGGAGCTGGCTACGAGCAGTACTTC
TRBD2	TRBV6-2/TRBV6-3	TRBJ2-2	NA	CASSYLAGDPLNTGELFF	TGTGCCAGCAGCTACCTAGCGGGAGACCCATTGAACACCGGGGAGCTGTTTTTT
NA	TRBV7-8	TRBJ1-1	few	CASSLIGVLMNTEAFF	TGTGCCAGCAGCCTAATAGGGGTTCTCATGAACACTGAAGCTTTCTTT
TRBD1	TRBV5-1	TRBJ1-1	many	CASSLTQGARTTFF	TGCGCCAGCAGCTTAACCCAGGGGGCAAGGACAACTTTCTTT
TRBD2	TRBV15	TRBJ2-3	NA	CATSRDRGTRLDTQYF	TGTGCCACCAGCAGAGATAGGGGGACTAGACTAGATACGCAGTATTTT
NA	TRBV7-9	TRBJ2-3	NA	CASSHAGPRTDTQYF	TGTGCCAGCAGCCACGCGGGGCCACGCACAGATACGCAGTATTTT
NA	TRBV29-1	TRBJ2-5	NA	CSVDLGAGPETQYF	TGCAGCGTTGATCTGGGGGCAGGACCTGAGACCCAGTACTTC
TRBD1	TRBV20-1	TRBJ2-7	few	CSAERRRTGKHEQYF	TGCAGTGCCGAAAGGCGCAGGACAGGTAAACACGAGCAGTACTTC
NA	TRBV6-5	TRBJ2-1	NA	CASSYSGAESDEQFF	TGTGCCAGCAGTTACTCCGGGGCAGAGAGCGATGAGCAGTTCTTC
TRBD2	TRBV24-1	TRBJ2-1	NA	CATSAGPPSGTLNEQFF	TGTGCCACCAGTGCTGGCCCCCCTAGCGGGACCCTTAATGAGCAGTTCTTC
NA	TRBV5-1	TRBJ2-3	NA	CASSYQEGLPTLTDTQYF	TGCGCCAGCAGCTACCAAGAAGGACTGCCCACCCTTACCGATACGCAGTATTTT
NA	TRBV20-1	TRBJ2-7	few	CSARERQRDEQYF	TGCAGTGCTAGAGAGCGGCAGCGGGACGAGCAGTACTTC
TRBD2	TRBV7-2	TRBJ2-7	few	CASSLTGREGPSEQYF	TGTGCCAGCAGCTTAACAGGCCGGGAGGGCCCAAGCGAGCAGTACTTC
NA	TRBV20-1	TRBJ2-5	NA	CSAVGGAGLQETQYF	TGCAGTGCCGTAGGGGGAGCAGGTCTCCAAGAGACCCAGTACTTC
NA	TRBV20-1	TRBJ1-4	NA	CSATGAATNEKLFF	TGCAGTGCGACCGGGGCTGCAACTAATGAAAAACTGTTTTTT
TRBD1	TRBV12-3/TRBV12-4	TRBJ2-2	few	CASSSRDRDRGELFF	TGTGCCAGCAGTTCCCGGGACAGGGATAGGGGGGAGCTGTTTTTT
TRBD1	TRBV20-1	TRBJ2-7	NA	CSARTGQGEQYF	TGCAGTGCTAGGACGGGACAGGGCGAGCAGTACTTC
NA	TRBV5-1	TRBJ2-7	few	CASSLAEGRDEQYF	TGCGCCAGCAGCTTGGCCGAGGGAAGAGACGAGCAGTACTTC
NA	TRBV20-1	TRBJ2-7	few	CSARPESYEQYF	TGCAGTGCTAGGCCGGAGTCCTACGAGCAGTACTTC
TRBD1	TRBV5-5	TRBJ2-2	many	CASSSGTGGLGTGELFF	TGTGCCAGCAGCTCCGGGACAGGGGGCTTAGGAACCGGGGAGCTGTTTTTT
NA	TRBV3-1	TRBJ1-2	NA	CASSQDLVQGYGYTF	TGTGCCAGCAGCCAAGATCTCGTGCAGGGCTATGGCTACACCTTC
NA	TRBV19	TRBJ2-5	NA	CASMAGRGTWETQYF	TGTGCCAGTATGGCCGGGAGAGGTACTTGGGAGACCCAGTACTTC
NA	TRBV9	TRBJ2-1	few	CASSPDGGGYNEQFF	TGTGCCAGCAGCCCCGACGGAGGGGGATACAATGAGCAGTTCTTC
TRBD2	TRBV5-6	TRBJ2-5	few	CASSYPSGEETQYF	TGTGCCAGCAGCTATCCTAGCGGCGAAGAGACCCAGTACTTC
NA	TRBV11-2	TRBJ2-5	NA	CASSLVGGHRVRAETQYF	TGTGCCAGCAGCTTAGTGGGGGGGCACAGGGTGAGAGCAGAGACCCAGTACTTC
TRBD2	TRBV7-2	TRBJ2-7	NA	CASRTGAGGSYEQYF	TGTGCCAGCAGAACGGGAGCGGGAGGGTCCTACGAGCAGTACTTC
NA	TRBV20-1	TRBJ2-2	NA	CSAPPSGADNTGELFF	TGCAGTGCTCCCCCGTCGGGGGCGGATAACACCGGGGAGCTGTTTTTT
TRBD1	TRBV29-1	TRBJ2-7	NA	CSVGGQGAPGEQYF	TGCAGCGTTGGAGGGCAGGGGGCGCCGGGCGAGCAGTACTTC
TRBD2	TRBV25-1	TRBJ2-7	few	CASSDPGLAAPEQYF	TGTGCCAGCAGCGACCCAGGGCTAGCGGCACCCGAGCAGTACTTC
NA	TRBV11-1	TRBJ2-7	few	CASELVASAGSISYEQYF	TGTGCCAGCGAATTAGTCGCCTCTGCGGGGAGTATTTCCTACGAGCAGTACTTC
NA	TRBV11-2	TRBJ2-5	NA	CASSLSAQGLGTQYF	TGTGCCAGCAGCTTATCGGCACAGGGTTTGGGGACCCAGTACTTC
NA	TRBV29-1	TRBJ2-7	few	CSVEWPVSSYEQYF	TGCAGCGTTGAATGGCCAGTTAGCTCCTACGAGCAGTACTTC
NA	TRBV27	TRBJ2-5	NA	CASSFGNKNLETQYF	TGTGCCAGCAGTTTCGGGAATAAGAACTTGGAGACCCAGTACTTC
NA	TRBV6-2/TRBV6-3	TRBJ2-7	NA	CASRTTSSYEQYF	TGTGCCAGCAGGACGACTAGCTCCTACGAGCAGTACTTC
TRBD2	TRBV5-1	TRBJ2-1	few	CASSFSLTGGPNEQFF	TGCGCCAGCAGCTTTTCTCTGACGGGAGGGCCGAATGAGCAGTTCTTC
TRBD2	TRBV10-2	TRBJ2-1	NA	CASSGGSGMVYYNEQFF	TGCGCCAGCAGTGGCGGTAGCGGGATGGTATATTACAATGAGCAGTTCTTC
TRBD2	TRBV20-1	TRBJ2-7	few	CSASHTSGNPNEQYF	TGCAGTGCTAGTCACACTAGCGGGAACCCTAACGAGCAGTACTTC
TRBD1	TRBV20-1	TRBJ1-1	few	CSTLQGARVTEAFF	TGCAGTACATTACAGGGGGCTCGGGTCACTGAAGCTTTCTTT
NA	TRBV3-1	TRBJ2-2	NA	CASSQLRSGHFCGELFF	TGTGCCAGCAGCCAGCTTCGGAGCGGGCATTTTTGCGGGGAGCTGTTTTTT